This T cell receptor beta chain was recovered during a study of blood T cell repertoires in COVID-19. The overall study: Both acute and convalescent COVID-19 samples were obtained from the United States, Italy and Spain.

Germline CDR1 and CDR2: GTSNPN and SVGIG (reference sequence). Trimming removed 5 bases from V and 0 bases from J, with 11 bases in between. CDR3 length: 13 residues. This clone was observed once. Per the original data handling: Using reference gene primer amplification, nucleated cell counts were estimated. Sequencing was performed with immunoSEQ multiplex PCR; in TCRdb, only in-frame clones are kept and a portion is missing. That table is the source of V, J and clone size, and D and trimming were worked out from the DNA. In the table there are a few hundred thousand clones, approximately 86% of which are singletons.

The receptor was isolated from a woman in her forties with acute COVID-19. Input material: PBMCs or T cells enriched from blood (not recorded which). This rearrangement joins TRBV30 to TRBJ2-7, with a tentative D call TRBD1 (6 bases). CDR3 sequence reads: CAWARQVSYEQYF. The CDR3 nucleotides are TGTGCCTGGGCCCGACAGGTCTCCTACGAGCAGTACTTC.